The 18 T cell receptor beta chains presented below share a single source sample, sequenced in a study of blood T cell repertoires in COVID-19. The data were produced by immunoSEQ multiplex PCR, yet TCRdb's version contains in-frame clones alone and is incomplete. The table has over 200,000 clones, roughly nine tenths seen once. Material: PBMCs or T cells enriched from blood (not recorded which). These receptors were collected from a human donor in a cohort exposed to, infected with or recovered from COVID-19 (not recorded which). The donor label of this sample is uncertain.

The chain combines TRBV7-2 with TRBJ1-1; 9 bases align to TRBD1. This CDR3 region has 15 residues. Trimming cost V 5 bases and J 0 bases; bases outside gene matches: 4. Germline loops: CDR1 SGHTA, CDR2 FQGNSA. For the CDR3, the DNA is TGTGCCAGCAGCCCTACAGGGGGCCTGAACACTGAAGCTTTCTTT. It encodes CASSPTGGLNTEAFF.

The CDR3, as DNA: TGTGCCAGCAGCTTGGAGGGCGGGGGCGTGGAGGAGACCCAGTACTTC. Its translation: CASSLEGGGVEETQYF. V gene TRBV5-6 combines with J gene TRBJ2-5; a possible D gene is TRBD2 (7 bases). V dropped 0 bases and J dropped 5 bases, with 17 bases sitting between them. The CDR3 length is 16 residues. The germline CDR1 and CDR2 sequences are SGHDT and YYEEEE.

This chain joins TRBV10-3 and TRBJ1-2; 9 bases map to TRBD1. The V segment lost 2 bases and the J segment 6 bases; nucleotides outside the gene matches: 7. The CDR3 loop spans 15 amino acids. CDR1 ENHRY and CDR2 SYGVKD come from the germline V gene. The CDR3 DNA sequence: TGTGCCATCAGTGAGCTCACAGGGGGCGCGGATGGCTACACCTTC. The encoded protein is CAISELTGGADGYTF.

The chain's CDR3 is CASRTLRPGGDHEQYF. The CDR3 region has the DNA TGTGCCAGCAGGACTCTCCGCCCCGGGGGGGACCACGAGCAGTACTTC. V is TRBV13 and J is TRBJ2-7; 8 nucleotides match TRBD2. The V gene end was trimmed by 6 bases and the J gene end by 5 bases; junction bases not matched to a gene: 15. The length of the CDR3 is 16 residues. Germline V lookup: CDR1 PRHDT, CDR2 FYEKMQ (reference sequence).

The chain employs TRBV7-9 and TRBJ2-1; TRBD2 agrees at 8 bases. The trim removed 8 bases at V and 2 bases at J, leaving 5 bases unmatched. The CDR3 runs to 14 residues. Looked up from germline, CDR1 is SEHNR and CDR2 is FQNEAQ (reference sequence). CDR3 residues: CASVSGGPYNEQFF. In DNA, the CDR3 is TGTGCCAGCGTGAGCGGGGGACCCTACAATGAGCAGTTCTTC.

The V and J genes are TRBV11-2 and TRBJ2-7; no clear D gene. The V end was cut by 3 bases, the J end by 4 bases, with 10 bases between. The CDR3 sequence is 13 residues long. The germline V gene has CDR1 SGHAT and CDR2 FQNNGV. CDR3 DNA sequence: TGTGCCAGCAGCTTGGGCAGATCATACGAGCAGTACTTC. Protein: CASSLGRSYEQYF.

The chain links TRBV2 to TRBJ1-1; 11 bases map to TRBD1. Germline-derived CDR1 and CDR2 are SNHLY and FYNNEI. V lost 9 bases to trimming and J lost 4 bases; unmatched junction nucleotides: 7. The CDR3 contains 14 residues. DNA for the CDR3: TGTGCCAGTCGGACAGGGGGCTTGAGCACTGAAGCTTTCTTT. This encodes CASRTGGLSTEAFF.

The J gene is TRBJ1-5, the V gene TRBV20-1; 7 positions agree with TRBD1. The germline V gene encodes CDR1 DFQATT and CDR2 SNEGSKA (reference sequence). CDR3 length equals 17 residues. J lost 4 bases, V lost 3 bases, and 15 bases had no gene match. For the CDR3, the DNA is TGCAGTGCTAGTGACAGGGCCTCGGTTGGTTTAAATCAGCCCCAGCATTTT. Protein product: CSASDRASVGLNQPQHF.

The V and J genes are TRBV3-1 (or the pseudogene TRBV3-2) and TRBJ1-5; D remains unclear. Germline V gene lookup returns CDR1 LGHDT and CDR2 YNNKEL (reference sequence). This CDR3 region has 12 residues. The V end lost 1 base, the J end lost 9 bases, and 7 bases lay between the germline ends. The CDR3 region is CASSQGGGPQHF. The DNA of the CDR3 is TGTGCCAGCAGCCAAGGGGGAGGGCCCCAGCATTTT.

The gene calls are TRBV5-6 and TRBJ1-2; D is possibly TRBD1 (6 bases). Germline V CDR1 and CDR2: SGHDT, YYEEEE. The CDR3 has 14 residues. The V and J ends lost 0 bases and 4 bases respectively, with 10 bases between them. CDR3 nucleotide sequence: TGTGCCAGCAGCTTGGCGACAGGTAGCTATGGCTACACCTTC. It specifies CASSLATGSYGYTF.

This clone is a singleton in its sample. This chain connects TRBV7-8 to TRBJ2-7; 7 bases map to TRBD2. CDR1 SGHVS and CDR2 FQNEAQ come from the germline V gene. The CDR3 spans 16 residues. V lost 4 bases, J lost 1 base, and 10 bases stayed unmatched. The CDR3 reads CASSSHRDYRSYEQYF. In DNA, the CDR3 is TGTGCCAGCAGCTCCCACCGGGACTACCGATCCTACGAGCAGTACTTC.

The chain has TRBV10-1 and TRBJ2-7; a possible D gene is TRBD2 (5 bases). CDR3 length: 14 residues. The V gene's germline CDR1 is WNHNN and CDR2 SYGVQD (reference sequence). V was cut by 3 bases and J by 5 bases, with 14 bases left in between. The CDR3 sequence: CASSDYPTGNEQYF. Written as DNA, the CDR3 is TGCGCCAGCAGTGATTATCCCACCGGGAACGAGCAGTACTTC.

This chain's CDR3 is CASRPTGGYSGELFF. The CDR3 DNA reads TGTGCCAGCAGGCCGACTGGGGGCTATTCCGGGGAGCTGTTTTTT. V usage is TRBV6-4 and J usage is TRBJ2-2, with D maybe TRBD1 (6 bases). The V end was cut by 6 bases, the J end by 6 bases, with 17 bases between. The CDR3 is 15 residues long. Germline assignment: CDR1 MRHNA and CDR2 SNTAGT.

The rearrangement links TRBV29-1 to TRBJ1-6, with a tentative D call TRBD1 (5 bases). Germline V lookup: CDR1 SQVTM, CDR2 ANQGSEA. Trimming removed 5 bases from V and 10 bases from J, with 15 bases in between. The CDR3 has 13 amino acids. In DNA, the CDR3 is TGCAGCGTTTCCCGGGACCGGGGGTCACCCCTCCACTTT. It translates to CSVSRDRGSPLHF.

The CDR3 DNA sequence: TGCGCCAGCAGCCATCTCGAACAGGGGAGTGGCTACACCTTC. This sequence encodes CASSHLEQGSGYTF. The chain combines TRBV4-1 with TRBJ1-2; 7 nucleotides align to TRBD1. CDR1 is MGHRA, CDR2 YSYEKL, per germline. The CDR3 is 14 amino acids. V was clipped by 3 bases and J by 7 bases; unmatched bases: 8.

The chain couples TRBV9 to TRBJ2-1, with D perhaps matching TRBD2 (7 bases). This CDR3 comprises 15 residues. Germline V gene lookup returns CDR1 SGDLS and CDR2 YYNGEE. Trimming took 3 bases from V and 9 from J, leaving 19 bases between them. CDR3 nucleotide sequence: TGTGCCAGCAGCGAGTCGGGGGGCGCCCCCGTTGAGCAGTTCTTC. Amino acid sequence: CASSESGGAPVEQFF. The full variable domain, completed using reference TRBV9 and TRBJ2-1, is DSGVTQTPKHLITATGQRVTLRCSPRSGDLSVYWYQQSLDQGLQFLIQYYNGEERAKGNILERFSAQQFPDLHSELNLSSLELGDSALYFCASSESGGAPVEQFFGPGTRLTVL.

The V and J genes are TRBV7-2 and TRBJ2-7; TRBD1 agrees at 9 bases. Germline-derived CDR1 and CDR2 are SGHTA and FQGNSA. Trimming removed 4 bases from V and 6 bases from J; junction bases left unmatched: 7. This CDR3 region has 14 residues. The CDR3 sequence is CASSSRTGVGEQYF. The CDR3 DNA is TGTGCCAGCAGCTCCAGGACAGGGGTCGGCGAGCAGTACTTC.

In this sample, this clone turned up once. The chain recombines TRBV2 with TRBJ2-6, with 8 bases matching TRBD1. V lost 6 bases and J lost 0; bases outside the gene matches: 10. Germline V lookup: CDR1 SNHLY, CDR2 FYNNEI. The CDR3 sequence is 18 residues long. The CDR3, as DNA: TGTGCCAGCAGGGGTCCGGGACAGGTATCCTCTGGGGCCAACGTCCTGACTTTC. Its translation: CASRGPGQVSSGANVLTF.